This TCR beta chain was profiled in a study of CD8+ T cells in alopecia areata. Whole-study results and caveats: Lesional scalp displayed greater clonality than normal scalp, most notably in alopecia totalis/universalis.

This clone has a handful of counts. Its antigen is still unknown. V lost 3 bases and J lost 0, with 13 bases in between. The CDR3 totals 15 residues. CDR1 and CDR2 (germline): SQVTM, ANQGSEA. Sequencing used cDNA as its template, made by extracting RNA and reverse transcribing it. The protocol was immunoSEQ multiplex PCR, while the TCRdb copy is restricted to in-frame clones and leaves out a portion. The table records 150,000 or so clones, 50% to 75% of them present only once. Treatment indicated: oral pan-JAK inhibitor, 5-10 mg twice daily. The chain has TRBV29-1 and TRBJ2-3; no clear D gene. The sequences come from CD4+ T cells sorted from blood, collected between weeks 55 and 70, from a patient treated with tofacitinib. The receptor comes from a human donor with alopecia areata. CDR3 residues: CSVEVVSTSTDTQYF. The CDR3, as DNA: TGCAGCGTTGAGGTTGTATCCACTAGCACAGATACGCAGTATTTT.